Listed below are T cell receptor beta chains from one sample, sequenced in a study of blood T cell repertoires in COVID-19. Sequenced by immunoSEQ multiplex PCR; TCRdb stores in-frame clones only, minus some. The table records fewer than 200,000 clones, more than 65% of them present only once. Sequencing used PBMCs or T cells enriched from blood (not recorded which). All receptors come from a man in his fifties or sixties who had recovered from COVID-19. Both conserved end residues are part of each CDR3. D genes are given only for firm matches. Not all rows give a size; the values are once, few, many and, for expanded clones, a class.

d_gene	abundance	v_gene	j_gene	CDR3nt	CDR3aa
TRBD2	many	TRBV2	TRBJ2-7	TGTGCCAGCAGTGGCGGACTAGCCTTGGACGAGCAGTACTTC	CASSGGLALDEQYF
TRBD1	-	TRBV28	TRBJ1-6	TGTGCCAGCCGAAGACAGGGCTCATATAATTCACCCCTCCACTTT	CASRRQGSYNSPLHF
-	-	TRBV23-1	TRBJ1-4	TGCGCCAGCAGTCACCCTAGACAGGTCGAGAAACCCAACGCCCATGAAAAACTGTTTTTT	CASSHPRQVEKPNAHEKLFF
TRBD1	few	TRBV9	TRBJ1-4	TGTGCCAGCAGCGACGGGACAGGGGTTAATGAAAAACTGTTTTTT	CASSDGTGVNEKLFF
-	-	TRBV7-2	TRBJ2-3	TGTGCCAGCAGCTTAGAGCCCAGGGTCATGGATACGCAGTATTTT	CASSLEPRVMDTQYF
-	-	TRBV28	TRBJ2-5	TGTGCCAGCAGTTTTTTACAGGGTAGGCGAGAGACCCAGTACTTC	CASSFLQGRRETQYF
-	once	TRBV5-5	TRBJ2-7	TGTGCCAGCAGCTTCGGACGGGACTACGAGCAGTACTTC	CASSFGRDYEQYF
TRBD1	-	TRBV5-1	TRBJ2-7	TGCGCCAGCAGCAATACAGGGGAAGGCTCCTACGAGCAGTACTTC	CASSNTGEGSYEQYF
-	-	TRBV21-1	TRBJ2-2	TGTGCCAGCAGCAAAGGGGCGGGGGGGCCCCACGAACTTACCGGGGAGCTGTTTTTT	CASSKGAGGPHELTGELFF
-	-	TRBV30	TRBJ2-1	TGTGCCTGGAGTGTATCGGCAGGTCTAAATGAGCAGTTCTTC	CAWSVSAGLNEQFF
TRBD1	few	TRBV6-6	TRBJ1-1	TGTGCCAGCAGTTCTCGGACAGGGAACACTGAAGCTTTCTTT	CASSSRTGNTEAFF
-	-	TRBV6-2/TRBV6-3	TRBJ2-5	TGTGCCAGCAGCCCGATATCAGGGGGGGAGACCCAGTACTTC	CASSPISGGETQYF
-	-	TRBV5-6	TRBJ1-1	TGTGCCAGCAGCTTGGAGAGGAACACTGAAGCTTTCTTT	CASSLERNTEAFF
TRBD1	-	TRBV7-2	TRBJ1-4	TGTGCCAGCAGCTTAGGTGGACAGGGTAGTGAAAAACTGTTTTTT	CASSLGGQGSEKLFF
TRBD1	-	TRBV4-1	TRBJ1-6	TGCGCCAGCAGCCAAGGAGGCAGGGGGCTAATTTCACCCCTCCACTTT	CASSQGGRGLISPLHF
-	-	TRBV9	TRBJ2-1	TGTGCCAGCAGCGTAGGCAAGGGGATTATATACAATGAGCAGTTCTTC	CASSVGKGIIYNEQFF
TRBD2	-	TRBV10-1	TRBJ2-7	TGCGCCAGCAGCCACACACCAACTAGCGGGGGCTCCTACGAGCAGTACTTC	CASSHTPTSGGSYEQYF
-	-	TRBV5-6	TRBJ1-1	TGTGCCAGCAGCTTAGGGGGAGGGTTTTTCCTCGCTTTCTTT	CASSLGGGFFLAFF
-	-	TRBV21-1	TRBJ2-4	TGTGCCAGCAGCAAACTCCGGCAGGGGGCTCCCCCCATAAAAAACATTCAGTACTTC	CASSKLRQGAPPIKNIQYF
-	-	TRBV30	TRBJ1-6	TGTGCCTGGAGTGTAAAGGGGAACAATTCACCCCTCCACTTT	CAWSVKGNNSPLHF
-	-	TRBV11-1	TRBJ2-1	TGTGCCAGCAGACAAGTTTCCTCCTACAATGAGCAGTTCTTC	CASRQVSSYNEQFF
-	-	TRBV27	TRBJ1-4	TGTGCCAGCACATCAACAACTAATGAAAAACTGTTTTTT	CASTSTTNEKLFF
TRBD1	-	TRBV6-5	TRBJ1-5	TGTGCCAGCAGTTACCGGGACAGCTATAGCAATCAGCCCCAGCATTTT	CASSYRDSYSNQPQHF
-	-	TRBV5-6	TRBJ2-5	TGTGCCAGCAGCTCGGGACTCCAAACCGTTGTGACCCAGTACTTC	CASSSGLQTVVTQYF
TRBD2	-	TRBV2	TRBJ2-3	TGTGCCGGGGGGGAGGATACGCAGTATTTT	CAGGEDTQYF
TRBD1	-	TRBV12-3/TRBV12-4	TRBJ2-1	TGTGCCAGCACCGCGGACAGGGACAATGAGCAGTTCTTC	CASTADRDNEQFF
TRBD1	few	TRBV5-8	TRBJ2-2	TGTGCCAGCAGCTTGGGGAAGACAGGGGCCACCGGGGAGCTGTTTTTT	CASSLGKTGATGELFF
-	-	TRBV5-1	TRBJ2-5	TGCGCCAGCAGCTTGGACCGCCCGGGGGAGACCCAGTACTTC	CASSLDRPGETQYF
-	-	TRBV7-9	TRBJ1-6	TGTGCCAGCAGCTTAGCGCAAGGGAGCTCCTATAATTCACCCCTCCACTTT	CASSLAQGSSYNSPLHF
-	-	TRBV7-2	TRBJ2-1	TGTGCCAGCAGCTTAGTATCACTGAAGAATGAGCAGTTCTTC	CASSLVSLKNEQFF
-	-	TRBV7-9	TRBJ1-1	TGTGCCAGCAGCACCCAGCCGGGTGAAGCTTTCTTT	CASSTQPGEAFF
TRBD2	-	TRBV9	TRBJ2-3	TGTGCCAGCAGCGACCAACCGGGACTAGCGGGCACAGATACGCAGTATTTT	CASSDQPGLAGTDTQYF
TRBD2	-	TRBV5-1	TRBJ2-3	TGCGCCAGCAGCTTGGGCGCCCTTAGCGGGCTGACAGATACGCAGTATTTT	CASSLGALSGLTDTQYF
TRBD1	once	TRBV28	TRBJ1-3	TGTGCCAGCAGTTCACAGGGGCACATAGCTGGAAACACCATATATTTT	CASSSQGHIAGNTIYF
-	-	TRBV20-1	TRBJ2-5	TGCAGTGCTAGTGGTGGGAGACCGGACCCAATTACCCAGTACTTC	CSASGGRPDPITQYF
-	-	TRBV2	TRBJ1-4	TGTGCCAGCAGGCGAGGAGAAAAACTGTTTTTT	CASRRGEKLFF
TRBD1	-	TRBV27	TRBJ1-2	TGTGCCAGCAGTCCAAGGACAGGGGTTCTAGAGGGCTACACCTTC	CASSPRTGVLEGYTF
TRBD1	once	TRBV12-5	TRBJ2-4	TGTGCTAGTGGTTTGACAGGGGCTAGGGCAAACATTCAGTACTTC	CASGLTGARANIQYF
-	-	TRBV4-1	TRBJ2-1	TGCGCCAGCAGCCAAGATCCAGTCGCGAGTGGGACTCCCTTATACAATGAGCAGTTCTTC	CASSQDPVASGTPLYNEQFF
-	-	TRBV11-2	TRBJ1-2	TGTGCCAGCAGCTTGGCCCCGGCCAGGGGATATGGCTACACCTTC	CASSLAPARGYGYTF